The sequence of this T cell receptor (beta chain) was determined in a study of a mutant IDH1 vaccine in newly diagnosed glioma. Study details: A 62.5% male, roughly 40% female split and a mean age of around 37 years characterized treated patients. Patients' prior therapy spanned radiotherapy, temozolomide, or both; most underwent both.

The CDR3 has 15 residues. CDR1 is SGHTS, CDR2 YDEGEE, per germline. Trimming removed 2 bases at V and 5 bases at J, with 17 bases between. Time point here: baseline, week 1 (first vaccination visit). The treatment: pre-vaccination baseline after standard-of-care therapy. This table comes from immunoSEQ multiplex PCR, and its TCRdb copy is limited to in-frame clones, with some not included. The table lists 45,000 to 70,000 clones, more than 85% of them singletons. The receptor's source is a man in his forties or fifties with glioma. The chain uses TRBV5-8 and TRBJ2-7, with D maybe TRBD2 (5 bases). Material: PBMCs, obtained from a glioma patient treated with radiotherapy, temozolomide or both. The CDR3 DNA sequence: TGTGCCAGCAGCTTTGGGTACGGGAAAAGCAACGAGCAGTACTTC. It codes for CASSFGYGKSNEQYF. The full variable domain, rest sourced from reference TRBV5-8 and TRBJ2-7, is EAGVTQSPTHLIKTRGQQATLRCSPISGHTSVYWYQQALGLGLQFLLWYDEGEERNRGNFPPRFSGRQFPNYSSELNVNALELEDSALYLCASSFGYGKSNEQYFGPGTRLTVT.